This is a list of T cell receptor beta chains from one sample in a study of beta chain features in type 1 diabetes. TCRdb keeps only in-frame clones here, not all; method: immunoSEQ multiplex PCR. The data show about 13,000 clones, roughly half seen once. The sequenced sample consisted of stem cell memory CD4+ T cells from blood. The receptors were gathered from a man aged 18-30 years in good health. The CDR3 runs from the conserved cysteine through the conserved F or W. The D gene is left open where the match is weak. Not all rows give a size; the values are once, few, many and, for expanded clones, a class.

D gene	V gene	J gene	clone size	CDR3 DNA	CDR3 protein
.	TRBV5-4	TRBJ2-4	.	TGTGCCAGCAGCGAAACACGACTAGTTATAAACATTCAGTACTTC	CASSETRLVINIQYF
TRBD1	TRBV6-1	TRBJ2-7	once	TGTGCCAGCAGTGTTAGGGACAGCCCGCGGTTC	CASSVRDSPRF
.	TRBV19	TRBJ1-2	.	TGTGCCAGTAGTGACCCGGGAGCAGCTAACTATGGCTACACCTTC	CASSDPGAANYGYTF
TRBD1	TRBV19	TRBJ1-2	once	TGTGCTAGTAGCCGGGACAGTAATAACTATGGCTACACCTTC	CASSRDSNNYGYTF
.	TRBV7-2	TRBJ1-5	.	TGTGCCAGCAGCTTCACTTCGGGTGGGAATCAGCCCCAGCATTTT	CASSFTSGGNQPQHF
TRBD2	TRBV6-6	TRBJ2-7	.	TGTGCCTCGACCGGGACTAGCGGGGGGGCGTACGAGCAGTACTTC	CASTGTSGGAYEQYF
.	TRBV11-2	TRBJ1-4	.	TGTGCCAGCAGCTTATCTCTAGCTGAAAAACTGTTTTTT	CASSLSLAEKLFF
.	TRBV5-6	TRBJ1-2	.	TGTGCCAGCAGCCTCGACAGCCTCTATGGCTACACCTTC	CASSLDSLYGYTF
TRBD1	TRBV4-3	TRBJ2-7	.	TGCGCCAGCAGCCAACGACAGGGCTACGAGCAGTACTTC	CASSQRQGYEQYF
.	TRBV7-2	TRBJ2-1	medium-sized	TGTGCCAGCAGCTCAGCCAGAGGGGGTCAGCAGTTCTTC	CASSSARGGQQFF
TRBD1	TRBV5-1	TRBJ1-4	.	TGCGCCAGCAGCGAGTACAGGGGAACTAATGAAAAACTGTTTTTT	CASSEYRGTNEKLFF
.	TRBV7-6	TRBJ1-2	.	TGTGCCAGCAGCCCTGGCCGACCGGGAGAAAGCTATGGCTACACCTTC	CASSPGRPGESYGYTF
.	TRBV6-5	TRBJ1-3	.	TGTGCCAGCAGTTCCCAACCCTGGTTAGAGGGAAACACCATATATTTT	CASSSQPWLEGNTIYF
TRBD1	TRBV7-9	TRBJ1-4	.	TGTGCCAGCAGCCAAAGGGACAGGCCCGAAAAACTGTTTTTT	CASSQRDRPEKLFF
.	TRBV7-2	TRBJ2-3	once	TGTGCCAGCAGCTTAGTGGGACCGAGGGGGGGAGATACGCAGTATTTT	CASSLVGPRGGDTQYF
TRBD1	TRBV7-2	TRBJ2-7	.	TGTGCCAGCAGCTCGGACAGGTTCTACGAGCAGTACTTC	CASSSDRFYEQYF
TRBD1	TRBV28	TRBJ2-3	.	TGTGCCAGCAGTTTCACGGGACAGGGGTGGCATACGCAGTATTTT	CASSFTGQGWHTQYF
.	TRBV7-3	TRBJ2-1	.	TGTGCCAGCAGCCCATCGGGTTGGGGGGGCCGGTTCTTC	CASSPSGWGGRFF
TRBD1	TRBV29-1	TRBJ1-3	.	TGCGCCACGACAGGGGGTACCTCTGGAAACACCATATATTTT	CATTGGTSGNTIYF
.	TRBV11-2	TRBJ1-1	few	TGTGCCAGCAGCTCGGACACGAACACTGAAGCTTTCTTT	CASSSDTNTEAFF
.	TRBV7-2	TRBJ2-3	.	TGTGCCAGCAGCTTACGTGGGGGGAAAACAGATACGCAGTATTTT	CASSLRGGKTDTQYF
TRBD1	TRBV7-3	TRBJ2-1	.	TGTGCCAGCAGCTTAAGCGGGACAGGGGGTTACAATGAGCAGTTCTTC	CASSLSGTGGYNEQFF
.	TRBV4-3	TRBJ2-4	few	TGCGCCAGCAGCCAACGACCTGCAGGCCTTTTAAACATTCAGTACTTC	CASSQRPAGLLNIQYF
TRBD1	TRBV7-2	TRBJ1-6	.	TGTGCCAGCAGCCAGGACAGGGATAATTCACCCCTCCACTTT	CASSQDRDNSPLHF
.	TRBV7-2	TRBJ2-3	few	TGTGCCAGCAGCTTGGCCTTCCCCGCAGATACGCAGTATTTT	CASSLAFPADTQYF
.	TRBV18	TRBJ2-5	few	TGTGCCAGCTCACCACGGACGGGGGTTGAAGAGACCCAGTACTTC	CASSPRTGVEETQYF
.	TRBV19	TRBJ2-5	.	TGTGCCAGTAGTACTGGACAGCTCCAAGAGACCCAGTACTTC	CASSTGQLQETQYF
.	TRBV15	TRBJ1-4	.	TGTGCCACCAGCAGAGGACTGATTAATGAAAAACTGTTTTTT	CATSRGLINEKLFF
TRBD2	TRBV4-2	TRBJ2-1	once	TGTGCCAGCAGCCAAGCATCCTCACTCCTAGCGGGGGGGTCCTACAATGAGCAGTTCTTC	CASSQASSLLAGGSYNEQFF
TRBD1	TRBV19	TRBJ1-6	few	TGTGCCAGTAGCAACCGGGACAGGGGAAATTCACCCCTCCACTTT	CASSNRDRGNSPLHF
.	TRBV5-6	TRBJ2-7	few	TGTGCCAGCAGCCAACTCCCTGGGGGGGGCGGGGGAAACTCCTACGAGCAGTACTTC	CASSQLPGGGGGNSYEQYF
.	TRBV21-1	TRBJ2-1	once	TGTGCCAGCAGTAAAGAGGGGAGGGGTGAGCAGTTCTTC	CASSKEGRGEQFF
.	TRBV30	TRBJ2-7	few	TGTGCCTGGAGAACTCGACAGGCTGGAACATACGAGCAGTACTTC	CAWRTRQAGTYEQYF
TRBD2	TRBV5-1	TRBJ2-7	.	TGCGCCAGCGCAGACGCTAGCGGGGTTTTCGAGCAGTACTTC	CASADASGVFEQYF
TRBD2	TRBV27	TRBJ2-7	.	TGTGCCAGCAGTCCAAGCGGGGGGGCCAGAGAGCAGTACTTC	CASSPSGGAREQYF
TRBD1	TRBV9	TRBJ2-1	.	TGTGCCAGCAGCCTCAATCCGGGACAGGGGGTGAATGAGCAGTTCTTC	CASSLNPGQGVNEQFF
TRBD2	TRBV7-8	TRBJ2-5	few	TGTGCCAGCAGGGGGCTAGCGGAAGAGACCCAGTACTTC	CASRGLAEETQYF
.	TRBV4-3	TRBJ2-7	few	TGCGCCAGCAGCCAAGTCTTGGGCAGCTCCTACGAGCAGTACTTC	CASSQVLGSSYEQYF